This T cell receptor (beta chain) appears in the sequencing data of a study of CD8+ T cells in alopecia areata. Documented treatment: oral pan-JAK inhibitor, 5-10 mg twice daily. Alopecia areata patients provided lesional scalp punch biopsies and peripheral blood, both collected for the study. RNA, once extracted, was reverse transcribed into cDNA for use as the sequencing template. Repertoires were generated with immunoSEQ multiplex PCR, while TCRdb's copy carries only in-frame clones and drops some. The sample carries over 200,000 clones, about three fifths recorded once. The V gene's germline CDR1 is SNHLY and CDR2 FYNNEI. V lost 6 bases to trimming and J lost 6 bases, with 8 bases between them. The CDR3 loop spans 12 amino acids.

The TCR originated in a human donor with alopecia areata. Sequenced here: CD4+ T cells sorted from blood, sampled at week 4, from a patient treated with tofacitinib. The V gene is TRBV2, the J gene TRBJ2-2; no clear D. The CDR3 sequence: CASRIGPGELFF. CDR3 DNA sequence: TGTGCCAGCAGGATAGGGCCCGGGGAGCTGTTTTTT.